Below, 32 T cell receptor beta chains from the same sample are listed, as sequenced in a study of CD8 T cells in ankylosing spondylitis. Study outcomes and limitations: Blood from ankylosing spondylitis patients appeared to carry a characteristic eight-variant TCR beta motif.

These receptors' antigens are unknown. MiXCR, applied by TCRdb to the 5' RACE reads, yields one record per CDR3 protein. The sample includes some 840,000 distinct CDR3 sequences, approximately 12% seen only once; the top ten take 0.51%. Material for sequencing was blood, either unsorted or a sorted T cell fraction (not recorded which). All receptors come from a male donor with ankylosing spondylitis.

V and J are TRBV5-5 and TRBJ2-7, with unresolved D. Looked up from germline, CDR1 is SGHKS and CDR2 is YYEKEE (reference sequence). Trimming pared 6 bases from V and 0 bases from J, leaving 19 bases between. This CDR3 has 16 residues. CDR3 in DNA: TGTGCCAGCACCGCCCTTGGGTCCCGAAGCTCCTACGAGCAGTACTTC. Encoded protein: CASTALGSRSSYEQYF.

The rearrangement links TRBV19 to TRBJ2-4; no clear D gene. The CDR3 runs 15 residues. Germline-derived CDR1 and CDR2 are LNHDA and SQIVND (reference sequence). The V end was cut by 2 bases, the J end by 0 bases, with 8 bases between. CDR3 residues: CASSITLIAKNIQYF. In nucleotides, the CDR3 is TGTGCCAGTAGTATAACCCTTATAGCCAAAAACATTCAGTACTTC.

This clonotype was recorded a few times. This chain uses TRBV12-3 or TRBV12-4 with TRBJ1-2; D not resolved. V lost 1 base and J 8 bases, leaving 11 bases between the germline ends. CDR3 length: 13 residues. CDR3: CASSLVNKAGYTF. CDR3 sequence (DNA): TGTGCCAGCAGTTTAGTTAATAAGGCGGGCTACACCTTC.

The rearrangement joins TRBV5-1 to TRBJ1-1, with D tentatively TRBD1 (5 bases). The V gene lost 3 bases and the J gene lost 0 bases, with 12 bases spanning the gap. The CDR3 totals 15 residues. Per germline, CDR1 SGHRS and CDR2 YFSETQ. The CDR3 reads CASSSGGTMNTEAFF. As DNA, the CDR3 is TGCGCCAGCAGCTCCGGGGGGACGATGAACACTGAAGCTTTCTTT.

Points on this clonotype: One junction end disagrees with the germline gene, perhaps due to a read error. This rearrangement joins TRBV9 to TRBJ2-7, with D perhaps being TRBD1 or TRBD2 (6 bases each). This CDR3 has 14 amino acids. CDR1 SGDLS and CDR2 YYNGEE come from the germline V gene. The CDR3 sequence: CASSPSGGHYVQYF. CDR3 nucleotide sequence: TGTGCCAGCAGCCCGTCCGGGGGCCACTACGTGCAGTACTTC.

This clonotype appeared a few times. The genes are TRBV20-1 and TRBJ1-4; D remains ambiguous. V was pared by 3 bases and J by 8 bases, with 10 bases between. The CDR3 extends over 12 amino acids. Germline V gene lookup returns CDR1 DFQATT and CDR2 SNEGSKA (reference sequence). The CDR3 nucleotides are TGCAGTGCTAGCCGTCTAGGAGAAAAACTGTTTTTT. This encodes CSASRLGEKLFF.

This clonotype came up many times. The chain has TRBV12-3 or TRBV12-4 and TRBJ2-1; D possibly corresponds to TRBD2 (6 bases). V shed 6 bases and J shed 9 bases, with 15 bases lying between them. This CDR3 is 13 amino acids long. The DNA of the CDR3 is TGTGCCAGCAGGTGGGGGACTTACGGTGAGCAGTTCTTC. Translating gives CASRWGTYGEQFF.

This chain joins TRBV7-8 and TRBJ2-2; 10 bases map to TRBD2. Per germline, CDR1 SGHVS and CDR2 FQNEAQ. With V trimmed by 1 base and J by 6 bases, 5 bases remained unmatched. CDR3 size: 16 residues. The CDR3 DNA follows: TGTGCCAGCAGCTTAGTCGCTAGCGGGAGCGCCGGGGAGCTGTTTTTT. This gives the protein CASSLVASGSAGELFF.

This clonotype was detected only a few times. This chain connects TRBV5-1 to TRBJ2-1; 8 bases match TRBD2. Germline V CDR1 and CDR2: SGHRS, YFSETQ. With V trimmed by 3 bases and J by 4 bases, 6 bases remained unmatched. This CDR3 comprises 15 residues. The CDR3 DNA reads TGCGCCAGCAGCTCCCAGCGGGGGTGGTACAATGAGCAGTTCTTC. Its translation is CASSSQRGWYNEQFF.

The CDR3 reads CASSVQEGRDRVNSPLHF. CDR3 nucleotide sequence: TGTGCCAGCAGTGTACAGGAGGGCCGGGACAGGGTTAATTCACCCCTCCACTTT. This rearrangement joins TRBV2 to TRBJ1-6, with 9 bases identical to TRBD1. Germline lookup yields CDR1 SNHLY and CDR2 FYNNEI. This CDR3 has 18 residues. V trimming: 4 bases; J trimming: 6 bases; junction bases outside the gene matches: 13.

The chain carries TRBV7-2 and TRBJ1-5; D remains ambiguous. CDR1 and CDR2 (germline): SGHTA, FQGNSA. The length of the CDR3 is 12 residues. Trimming took 4 bases from V and 9 from J, leaving 10 bases between them. CDR3 nucleotides: TGTGCCAGCAGCTACCCTGGGCGGCCCCAGCATTTT. It specifies CASSYPGRPQHF.

In this sample, this clonotype turned up a few times. The chain employs TRBV15 and TRBJ2-3; D is unresolved. Trimming shortened V by 3 bases and J by 3 bases, and 4 bases separated the two germline ends. CDR3 length: 12 amino acids. Germline CDR1 and CDR2: LNHNV and YYDKDF (reference sequence). The CDR3 loop is CATSSITDTQYF. CDR3 nucleotide sequence: TGTGCCACCAGCAGTATAACAGATACGCAGTATTTT.

This chain links TRBV20-1 with TRBJ2-3; tentatively, D is TRBD1 or TRBD2 (5 bases each). This CDR3 spans 14 amino acids. In germline, CDR1 is DFQATT, CDR2 SNEGSKA (reference sequence). Trimming pared 6 bases from V and 0 bases from J, leaving 13 bases between. The chain's CDR3 is CSAEGPLSTDTQYF. The CDR3, as DNA: TGCAGTGCCGAGGGACCCCTAAGCACAGATACGCAGTATTTT.

This clonotype was seen more than once but under ten times. The CDR3 DNA reads TGCGCCAGCAGGCCGGCCCAGGGCGGTGGTGGCACTGAAGCTTTCTTT. Translation gives CASRPAQGGGGTEAFF. This chain connects TRBV5-1 to TRBJ1-1; possibly TRBD1 for D (5 bases). Germline assignment: CDR1 SGHRS and CDR2 YFSETQ. The CDR3 is 16 residues long. Trimming left V 5 bases short and J 4 bases short, with 21 bases between.

This clonotype occurred a few times. This rearrangement joins TRBV10-3 to TRBJ1-6; 7 bases are shared with TRBD1. Trimming removed 4 bases from V and 9 bases from J; junction bases left unmatched: 3. Looked up from germline, CDR1 is ENHRY and CDR2 is SYGVKD. This CDR3 region has 13 residues. The CDR3 bases are TGTGCCATCAGTGGGGACAGTGGTTCACCCCTCCACTTT. Protein product: CAISGDSGSPLHF.

On this clonotype itself: At one boundary the junction diverges from the germline segment, which might be a read error. The chain uses TRBV5-1 and TRBJ1-1; D remains unclear. Germline V lookup: CDR1 SGHRS, CDR2 YFSETQ. The CDR3 runs 13 residues. The CDR3 spells CASSPQTAEEVFF. The CDR3 nucleotides are TGCGCCAGCAGCCCTCAAACGGCAGAAGAAGTTTTCTTT. Based on the CDR3 plus reference TRBV5-1 and TRBJ1-1, the full variable domain is KAGVTQTPRYLIKTRGQQVTLSCSPISGHRSVSWYQQTPGQGLQFLFEYFSETQRNKGNFPGRFSGRQFSNSRSEMNVSTLELGDSALYLCASSPQTAEEVFFGQGTRLTVV.

The table lists this clonotype with a few counts. V usage is TRBV20-1 and J usage is TRBJ1-5; D is unresolved. V was cut by 0 bases and J by 4 bases, with 4 bases left in between. The length of the CDR3 is 12 residues. Germline CDR1 reads DFQATT; CDR2 reads SNEGSKA (reference sequence). CDR3 loop: CSARDVNQPQHF. CDR3 coding DNA: TGCAGTGCTAGAGATGTAAATCAGCCCCAGCATTTT.

This clonotype was picked up many times. J is TRBJ2-7 and V is TRBV12-3 or TRBV12-4, with TRBD1 matching over 10 bases. The CDR3 loop spans 14 amino acids. V was clipped by 7 bases and J by 0 bases; unmatched bases: 3. CDR3 nucleotides: TGTGCCAGCAAGGGACAGGGGTCCTCCTACGAGCAGTACTTC. Its protein product is CASKGQGSSYEQYF.

The sample holds a few counts of this clonotype. This chain uses TRBV2 with TRBJ2-1; TRBD2 matches at 12 bases. J was trimmed by 8 bases and V by 5 bases; bases with no gene match: 7. CDR1 is SNHLY, CDR2 FYNNEI, per germline. This CDR3 region has 15 residues. This CDR3 is CASSRLAGERDEQFF. For the CDR3, the DNA is TGTGCCAGCAGTCGACTAGCGGGAGAGAGGGATGAGCAGTTCTTC.

This clonotype has at least ten counts. This CDR3 reads CATSRDLEGTEAFF. The CDR3 coding sequence is TGTGCCACCAGCAGAGATTTGGAGGGGACTGAAGCTTTCTTT. The V gene is TRBV15, the J gene TRBJ1-1, with a possible D match to TRBD1 (5 bases). CDR3 length: 14 amino acids. Germline V gives CDR1 LNHNV, CDR2 YYDKDF (reference sequence). V lost 0 bases to trimming and J lost 5 bases, with 10 bases between them.

This clonotype was seen more than once but under ten times. V usage is TRBV20-1 and J usage is TRBJ2-3; no firm D call. Trimming left V 0 bases short and J 1 base short, with 11 bases between. Per germline, CDR1 DFQATT and CDR2 SNEGSKA (reference sequence). The CDR3 has 15 amino acids. CDR3 DNA: TGCAGTGCTAGAGACCCCAGGCGCGGCACAGATACGCAGTATTTT. It codes for CSARDPRRGTDTQYF.

The chain is built from TRBV9 and TRBJ2-5, with 8 bases matching TRBD2. Looked up from germline, CDR1 is SGDLS and CDR2 is YYNGEE. The CDR3 runs 16 residues. V was pared by 0 bases and J by 2 bases, with 6 bases of the junction left unmatched. CDR3 protein: CASSVAAGGGQETQYF. The DNA for the CDR3 is TGTGCCAGCAGCGTAGCTGCGGGGGGAGGTCAAGAGACCCAGTACTTC.

The gene calls are TRBV5-1 and TRBJ2-6; 7 bases align to TRBD1. J lost 0 bases, V lost 4 bases, and 7 bases had no gene match. Germline assignment: CDR1 SGHRS and CDR2 YFSETQ. The CDR3 loop spans 17 amino acids. CDR3 protein: CASSPPGQHSGANVLTF. CDR3 DNA: TGCGCCAGCAGCCCTCCGGGACAGCACTCTGGGGCCAACGTCCTGACTTTC.

The rearrangement joins TRBV6-2 or TRBV6-3 to TRBJ1-5; 7 bases fit TRBD1. CDR1 and CDR2 from the germline V gene are MNHEY and SVGEGT. The ends lost 2 bases at V and 4 bases at J; junction bases unmatched: 11. This CDR3 is built from 17 residues. CDR3 protein: CASSYPPRQGFNQPQHF. The CDR3 bases are TGTGCCAGCAGTTACCCGCCCCGACAGGGATTTAATCAGCCCCAGCATTTT.

In this sample, this clonotype turned up a few times. The chain uses TRBV20-1 and TRBJ1-5, with D uncertain. CDR1 and CDR2 from the germline V gene are DFQATT and SNEGSKA (reference sequence). The V gene lost 6 bases and the J gene lost 7 bases, with 16 bases spanning the gap. CDR3 size: 13 residues. The CDR3: CSATGRSWQPQHF. Written as DNA, the CDR3 is TGCAGTGCCACCGGACGGTCGTGGCAGCCCCAGCATTTT.

This clonotype was recorded a few times. The chain joins TRBV27 to TRBJ2-5; tentative D call: TRBD2 (5 bases). CDR1 and CDR2 from the germline V gene are MNHEY and SMNVEV (reference sequence). V lost 3 bases, J lost 5 bases, and 16 bases lay in between. This CDR3 contains 15 residues. CDR3 nucleotides: TGTGCCAGCAGTTTTGGAGGCGAAGGGTTGGAGACCCAGTACTTC. The encoded protein is CASSFGGEGLETQYF.

Points on this clonotype: A read error may account for a junction end that differs from germline. This sequence joins TRBV10-3 and TRBJ2-1; the D is unclear. CDR1 ENHRY and CDR2 SYGVKD come from the germline V gene. The CDR3 length is 10 residues. The CDR3 region is CAIGSTGQSF. As DNA, the CDR3 is TGTGCCATCGGGTCAACCGGGCAGTCCTTC.

This clonotype has a count of ten or more. The V call is TRBV5-1, the J call TRBJ2-1, with 7 bases that match TRBD2. The germline V gene has CDR1 SGHRS and CDR2 YFSETQ. CDR3 size: 15 residues. V dropped 4 bases and J dropped 4; count of bases not matched to a gene: 8. The CDR3 loop is CASSARGDLYNEQFF. The CDR3 bases are TGCGCCAGCAGCGCCCGGGGGGATCTTTACAATGAGCAGTTCTTC.

This clonotype was found a few times. This rearrangement joins TRBV7-2 to TRBJ2-7, with TRBD2 matching over 13 bases. Unmatched junction bases numbered 3, after V lost 2 bases and J lost 11 bases. This CDR3 has 13 amino acids. Germline CDR1 and CDR2: SGHTA and FQGNSA. The CDR3 protein is CASSLKTSGREYF. CDR3 nucleotides: TGTGCCAGCAGCTTAAAAACTAGCGGGAGGGAGTACTTC.

This clonotype was seen only once. The rearrangement joins TRBV11-2 to TRBJ2-7; TRBD2 agrees at 10 bases. The V gene end was trimmed by 3 bases and the J gene end by 7 bases; junction bases not matched to a gene: 9. Per the germline V gene, CDR1 is SGHAT and CDR2 is FQNNGV. The CDR3 runs 15 residues. CDR3 sequence (DNA): TGTGCCAGCAGCTTCCCTCTAGCGGGAGCCGAAGAGCAGTACTTC. This codes for CASSFPLAGAEEQYF. Full variable domain (rest looked up from reference TRBV11-2 and TRBJ2-7): EAGVAQSPRYKIIEKRQSVAFWCNPISGHATLYWYQQILGQGPKLLIQFQNNGVVDDSQLPKDRFSAERLKGVDSTLKIQPAKLEDSAVYLCASSFPLAGAEEQYFGPGTRLTVT.

CDR3 DNA: TGTGCCAGCAGCAGCCGGGCCAGTCCCTTCTACGAGCAGTACTTC. This translates into CASSSRASPFYEQYF. The J gene is TRBJ2-7, the V gene TRBV9; no reliable D call. V lost 4 bases and J 3 bases, leaving 17 bases between the germline ends. The germline V gene has CDR1 SGDLS and CDR2 YYNGEE. There are 15 residues in the CDR3.

This clonotype was found a few times. The chain employs TRBV6-5 and TRBJ2-1; D not certain. The CDR3 has 12 residues. Germline-derived CDR1 and CDR2 are MNHEY and SVGAGI. With 7 bases removed from V and 7 bases from J, the gap between germline ends came to 11 bases. CDR3 in amino acids: CASIGNQNEQFF. CDR3 DNA sequence: TGTGCCAGCATAGGCAACCAAAATGAGCAGTTCTTC.